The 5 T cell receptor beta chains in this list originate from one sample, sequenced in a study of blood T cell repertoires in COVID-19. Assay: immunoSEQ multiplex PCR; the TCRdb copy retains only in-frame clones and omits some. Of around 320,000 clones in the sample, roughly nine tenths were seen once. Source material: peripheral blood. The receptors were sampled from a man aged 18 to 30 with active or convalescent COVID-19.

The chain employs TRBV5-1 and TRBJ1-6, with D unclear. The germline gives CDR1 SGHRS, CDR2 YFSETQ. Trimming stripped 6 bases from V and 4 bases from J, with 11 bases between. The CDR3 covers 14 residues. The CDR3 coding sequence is TGCGCCAGCACCGCCGGGAGATATAATTCACCCCTCCACTTT. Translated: CASTAGRYNSPLHF.

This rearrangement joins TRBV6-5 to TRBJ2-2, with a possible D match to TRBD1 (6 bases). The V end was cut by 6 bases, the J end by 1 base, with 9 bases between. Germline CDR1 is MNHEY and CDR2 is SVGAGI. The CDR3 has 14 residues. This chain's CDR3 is CASSQTGNTGELFF. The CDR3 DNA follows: TGTGCCAGCAGCCAGACAGGGAACACCGGGGAGCTGTTTTTT.

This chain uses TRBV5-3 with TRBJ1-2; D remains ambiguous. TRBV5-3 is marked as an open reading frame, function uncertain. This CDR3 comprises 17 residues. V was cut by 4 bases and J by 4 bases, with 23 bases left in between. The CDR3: CARSLRFWFANSYGYTF. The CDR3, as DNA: TGTGCCAGAAGCCTGCGATTTTGGTTTGCCAACTCCTATGGCTACACCTTC.

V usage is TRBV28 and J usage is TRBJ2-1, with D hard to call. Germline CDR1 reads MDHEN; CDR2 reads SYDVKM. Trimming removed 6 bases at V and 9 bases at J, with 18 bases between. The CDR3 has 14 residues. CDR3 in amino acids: CASSPIRASIEQFF. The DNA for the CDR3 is TGTGCCAGCAGCCCTATTCGTGCTAGTATTGAGCAGTTCTTC.

The DNA of the CDR3 is TGTGCCAGCAGCCTCGGAGAAAGAGGCTACGAGCAGTACTTC. This codes for CASSLGERGYEQYF. The rearrangement uses TRBV3-1 (or the pseudogene TRBV3-2) and TRBJ2-7, with D hard to call. The germline gives CDR1 LGHDT, CDR2 YNNKEL (reference sequence). CDR3 length: 14 residues. Trimming took 4 bases from V and 3 from J, leaving 13 bases between them.